What follows are 5 T cell receptor beta chains derived from one specimen sequenced in a study of blood T cell repertoires in COVID-19. The data were produced by immunoSEQ multiplex PCR, yet TCRdb's version contains in-frame clones alone and is incomplete. This table holds over 45,000 clones, approximately 80% found once. Material for sequencing was peripheral blood. The receptors were gathered from a human donor with active or convalescent COVID-19. The donor label of this sample is uncertain.

The chain combines TRBV24-1 with TRBJ2-3, with TRBD2 as a possible D gene (5 bases). CDR3 length: 16 amino acids. Per the germline V gene, CDR1 is KGHDR and CDR2 is SFDVKD. V was pared by 1 base and J by 5 bases, with 15 bases between. The CDR3: CATSDFKRVPLDTQYF. The CDR3 coding sequence is TGTGCCACCAGTGATTTTAAGAGGGTCCCACTAGATACGCAGTATTTT.

The chain combines TRBV9 with TRBJ1-2, with 7 bases matching TRBD1. CDR1 is SGDLS, CDR2 YYNGEE, per germline. This CDR3 contains 14 residues. Trimming at V came to 3 bases and at J to 8 bases, leaving 10 bases not matched to a gene. The CDR3 sequence: CASSAYDRVGGYTF. In nucleotides, the CDR3 is TGTGCCAGCAGCGCTTACGACAGGGTGGGAGGCTACACCTTC.

The rearrangement links TRBV7-2 to TRBJ2-5; 11 positions agree with TRBD2. The CDR3 covers 16 residues. Germline CDR1 is SGHTA and CDR2 is FQGNSA. V lost 1 base, J lost 4 bases, and 5 bases stayed unmatched. The CDR3 protein is CASSLVGTSGSETQYF. In nucleotides, the CDR3 is TGTGCCAGCAGCTTAGTTGGGACTAGCGGATCAGAGACCCAGTACTTC.

The J gene is TRBJ2-2, the V gene TRBV7-3; D gene uncertain. Per the germline V gene, CDR1 is SGHTA and CDR2 is FQGTGA. This CDR3 is 14 amino acids long. Between the trimmed V and J ends, which lost 5 bases and 7 bases, there was a span of 14 bases. CDR3 residues: CASSPQSNGGELFF. In nucleotides, the CDR3 is TGTGCCAGCAGCCCCCAAAGTAACGGCGGGGAGCTGTTTTTT.

This chain connects TRBV7-2 to TRBJ2-3, with TRBD2 as a possible D gene (6 bases). The CDR3 totals 17 residues. CDR1 SGHTA and CDR2 FQGNSA come from the germline V gene. V was clipped by 6 bases and J by 0 bases, with 19 bases between them. In nucleotides, the CDR3 is TGTGCCAGCAGTTTCTACTACCGGGGGACTAGCACAGATACGCAGTATTTT. Its translation is CASSFYYRGTSTDTQYF.